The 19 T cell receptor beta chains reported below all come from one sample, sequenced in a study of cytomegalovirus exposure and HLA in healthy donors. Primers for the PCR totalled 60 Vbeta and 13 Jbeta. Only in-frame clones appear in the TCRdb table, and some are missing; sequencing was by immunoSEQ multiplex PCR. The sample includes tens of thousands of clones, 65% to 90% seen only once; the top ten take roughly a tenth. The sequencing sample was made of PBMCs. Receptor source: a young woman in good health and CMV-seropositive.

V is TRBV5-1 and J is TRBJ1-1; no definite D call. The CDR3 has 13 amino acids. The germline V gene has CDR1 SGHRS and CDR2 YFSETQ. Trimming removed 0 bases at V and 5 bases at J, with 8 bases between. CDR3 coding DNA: TGCGCCAGCAGCTTGGGTGCAGCGACTGAAGCTTTCTTT. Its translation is CASSLGAATEAFF.

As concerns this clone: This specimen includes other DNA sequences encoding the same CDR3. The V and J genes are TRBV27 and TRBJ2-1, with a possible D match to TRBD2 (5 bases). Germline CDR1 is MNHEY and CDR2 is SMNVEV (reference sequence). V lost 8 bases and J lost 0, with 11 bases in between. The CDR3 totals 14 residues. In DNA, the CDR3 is TGTGCCAGCTCTCGAGGGAGCTCCTACAATGAGCAGTTCTTC. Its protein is CASSRGSSYNEQFF.

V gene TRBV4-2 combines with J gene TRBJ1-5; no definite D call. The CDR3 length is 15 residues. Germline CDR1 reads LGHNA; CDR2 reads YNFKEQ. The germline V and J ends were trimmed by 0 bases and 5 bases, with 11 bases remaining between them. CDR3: CASSQDVERHQPQHF. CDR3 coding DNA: TGTGCCAGCAGCCAAGATGTGGAGCGTCATCAGCCCCAGCATTTT.

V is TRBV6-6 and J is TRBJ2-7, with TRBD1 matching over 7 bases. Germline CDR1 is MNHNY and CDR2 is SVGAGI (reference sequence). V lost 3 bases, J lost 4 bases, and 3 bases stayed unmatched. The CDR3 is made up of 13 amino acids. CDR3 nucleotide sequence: TGTGCCAGCAGTTATCCGACAGGGTACGAGCAGTACTTC. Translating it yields CASSYPTGYEQYF.

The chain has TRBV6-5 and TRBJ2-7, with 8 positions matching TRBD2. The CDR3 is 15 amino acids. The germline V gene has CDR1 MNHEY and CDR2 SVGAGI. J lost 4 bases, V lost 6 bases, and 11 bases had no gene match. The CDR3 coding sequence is TGTGCCAGCAGCTCCTGGGGCGGGAGGAAGTACGAGCAGTACTTC. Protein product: CASSSWGGRKYEQYF.

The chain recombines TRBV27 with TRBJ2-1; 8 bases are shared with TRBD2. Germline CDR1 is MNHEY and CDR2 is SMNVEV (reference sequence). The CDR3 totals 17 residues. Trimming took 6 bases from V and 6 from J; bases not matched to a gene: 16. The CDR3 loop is CASSRVGFGGGSNEQFF. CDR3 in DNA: TGTGCCAGCAGCCGTGTTGGTTTCGGGGGGGGTAGCAATGAGCAGTTCTTC.

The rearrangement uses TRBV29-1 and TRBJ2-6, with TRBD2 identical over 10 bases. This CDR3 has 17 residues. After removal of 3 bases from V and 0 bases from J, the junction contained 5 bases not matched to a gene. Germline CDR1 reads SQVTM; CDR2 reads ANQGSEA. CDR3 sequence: CSVDAASGSSGANVLTF. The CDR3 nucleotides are TGCAGCGTTGACGCGGCTAGCGGGAGCTCTGGGGCCAACGTCCTGACTTTC.

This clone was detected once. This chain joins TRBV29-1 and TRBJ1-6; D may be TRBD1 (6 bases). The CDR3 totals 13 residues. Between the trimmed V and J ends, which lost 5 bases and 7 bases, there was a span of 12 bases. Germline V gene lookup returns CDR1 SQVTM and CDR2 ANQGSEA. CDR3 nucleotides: TGCAGCGTTCAGGACAGAGCAAATTCACCCCTCCACTTT. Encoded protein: CSVQDRANSPLHF.

Here the CDR3 reads CASSQDSGAGAYEQYF. The CDR3 DNA follows: TGTGCCAGCAGCCAAGATTCCGGAGCGGGAGCCTACGAGCAGTACTTC. This chain connects TRBV14 to TRBJ2-7, with TRBD2 matching 8 bases. The CDR3 has 16 amino acids. The germline gives CDR1 SGHDN, CDR2 FVKESK. The V segment lost 0 bases and the J segment 2 bases; nucleotides outside the gene matches: 6. Combining the CDR3 with reference TRBV14 and TRBJ2-7 gives the whole variable domain EAGVTQFPSHSVIEKGQTVTLRCDPISGHDNLYWYRRVMGKEIKFLLHFVKESKQDESGMPNNRFLAERTGGTYSTLKVQPAELEDSGVYFCASSQDSGAGAYEQYFGPGTRLTVT.

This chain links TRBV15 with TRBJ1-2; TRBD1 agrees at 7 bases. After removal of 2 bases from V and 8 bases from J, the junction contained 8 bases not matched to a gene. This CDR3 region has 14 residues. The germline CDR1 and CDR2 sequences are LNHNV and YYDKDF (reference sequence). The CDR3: CATSRRGQAGGYTF. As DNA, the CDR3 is TGTGCCACCAGCAGACGAGGACAGGCGGGGGGCTACACCTTC.

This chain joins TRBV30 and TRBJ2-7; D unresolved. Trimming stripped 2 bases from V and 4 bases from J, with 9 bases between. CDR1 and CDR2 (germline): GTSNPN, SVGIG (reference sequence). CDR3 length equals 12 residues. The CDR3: CAWSRVTYEQYF. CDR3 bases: TGTGCCTGGAGTAGAGTAACGTACGAGCAGTACTTC.

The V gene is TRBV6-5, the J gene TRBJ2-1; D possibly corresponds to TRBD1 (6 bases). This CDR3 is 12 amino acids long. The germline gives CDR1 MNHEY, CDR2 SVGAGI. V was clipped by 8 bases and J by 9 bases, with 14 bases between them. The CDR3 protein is CASSVGASEQFF. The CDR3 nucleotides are TGTGCCAGCTCGGTGGGGGCCAGTGAGCAGTTCTTC.

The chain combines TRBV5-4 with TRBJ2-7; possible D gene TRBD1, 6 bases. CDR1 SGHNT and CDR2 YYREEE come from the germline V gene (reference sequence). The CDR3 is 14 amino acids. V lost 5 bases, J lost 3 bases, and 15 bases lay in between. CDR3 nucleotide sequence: TGTGCCAGCAGTTCCGGGACAATGATCTACGAGCAGTACTTC. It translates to CASSSGTMIYEQYF.

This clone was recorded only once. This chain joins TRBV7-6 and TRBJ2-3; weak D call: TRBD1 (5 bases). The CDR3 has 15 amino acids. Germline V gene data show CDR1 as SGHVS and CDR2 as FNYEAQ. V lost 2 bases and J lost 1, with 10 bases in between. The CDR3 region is CASSLLIGGTDTQYF. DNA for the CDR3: TGTGCCAGCAGCTTACTGATAGGGGGCACAGATACGCAGTATTTT.

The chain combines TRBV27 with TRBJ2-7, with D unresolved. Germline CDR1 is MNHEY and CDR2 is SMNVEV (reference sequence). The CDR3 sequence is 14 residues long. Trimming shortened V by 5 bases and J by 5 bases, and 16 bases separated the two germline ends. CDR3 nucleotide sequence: TGTGCCAGCAGTCTATTTAGTCGGGTCGACGAGCAGTACTTC. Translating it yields CASSLFSRVDEQYF.

The CDR3 sequence is CASSQTGLQPQHF. The CDR3 nucleotides are TGTGCCAGCAGTCAAACAGGGCTTCAGCCCCAGCATTTT. The chain employs TRBV28 and TRBJ1-5, with TRBD1 as a possible D gene (6 bases). The ends were cut back, 5 bases at V and 6 bases at J, with 11 bases in the middle. The V gene's germline CDR1 is MDHEN and CDR2 SYDVKM. This CDR3 comprises 13 residues. Full variable domain (outside the CDR3, taken from reference TRBV28 and TRBJ1-5): DVKVTQSSRYLVKRTGEKVFLECVQDMDHENMFWYRQDPGLGLRLIYFSYDVKMKEKGDIPEGYSVSREKKERFSLILESASTNQTSMYLCASSQTGLQPQHFGDGTRLSIL.

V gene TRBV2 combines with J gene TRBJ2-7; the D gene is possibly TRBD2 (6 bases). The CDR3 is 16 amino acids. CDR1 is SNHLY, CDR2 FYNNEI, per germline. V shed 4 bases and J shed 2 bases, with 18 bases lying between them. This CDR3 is CASSVGSGVLAYEQYF. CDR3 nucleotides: TGTGCCAGCAGTGTTGGATCGGGGGTTTTAGCCTACGAGCAGTACTTC.

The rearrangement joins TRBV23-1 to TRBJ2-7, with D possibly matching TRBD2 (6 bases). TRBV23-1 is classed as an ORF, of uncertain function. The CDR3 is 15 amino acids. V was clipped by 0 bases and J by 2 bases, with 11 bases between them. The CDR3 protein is CASSQSEGRAYEQYF. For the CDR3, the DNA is TGCGCCAGCAGTCAATCGGAGGGACGGGCCTACGAGCAGTACTTC.

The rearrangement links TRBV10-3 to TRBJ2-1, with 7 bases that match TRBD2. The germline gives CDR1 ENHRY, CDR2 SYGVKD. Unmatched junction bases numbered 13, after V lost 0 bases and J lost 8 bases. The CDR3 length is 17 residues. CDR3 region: CAISESAGARLGDEQFF. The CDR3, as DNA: TGTGCCATCAGTGAGTCGGCGGGAGCCCGGTTAGGCGATGAGCAGTTCTTC.